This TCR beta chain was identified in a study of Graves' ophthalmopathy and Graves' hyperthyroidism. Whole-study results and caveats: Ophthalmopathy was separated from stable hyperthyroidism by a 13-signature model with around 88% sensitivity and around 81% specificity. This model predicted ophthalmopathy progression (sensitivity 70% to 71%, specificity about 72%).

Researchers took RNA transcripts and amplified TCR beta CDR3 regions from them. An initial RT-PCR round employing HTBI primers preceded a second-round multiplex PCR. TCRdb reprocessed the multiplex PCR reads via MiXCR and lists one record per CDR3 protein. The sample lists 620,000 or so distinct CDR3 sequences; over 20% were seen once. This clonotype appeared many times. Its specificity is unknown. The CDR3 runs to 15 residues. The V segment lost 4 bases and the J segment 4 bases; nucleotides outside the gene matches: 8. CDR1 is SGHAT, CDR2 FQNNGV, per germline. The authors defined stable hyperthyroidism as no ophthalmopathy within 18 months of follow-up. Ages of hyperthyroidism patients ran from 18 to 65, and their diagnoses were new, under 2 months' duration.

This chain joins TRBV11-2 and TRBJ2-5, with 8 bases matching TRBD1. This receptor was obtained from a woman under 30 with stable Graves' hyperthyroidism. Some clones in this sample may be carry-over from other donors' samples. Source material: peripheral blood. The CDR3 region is CASSSVRGRSETQYF. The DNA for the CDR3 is TGTGCCAGCAGCTCCGTCAGGGGGCGGTCAGAGACCCAGTACTTC.